Below are 32 T cell receptor beta chains sequenced from a single sample in a study of cytomegalovirus exposure and HLA in healthy donors. Primers included in the PCR were 60 Vbeta and 13 Jbeta primers. Measured with immunoSEQ multiplex PCR; TCRdb has only the in-frame clones, and not every one. The table lists 30,000 to 35,000 clones. What was sequenced was PBMCs. The receptors were gathered from a man aged 35 to 55 in good health and CMV-seronegative.

The chain has TRBV5-4 and TRBJ1-2; D is undetermined. Germline V CDR1 and CDR2: SGHNT, YYREEE (reference sequence). Trimming shortened V by 2 bases and J by 7 bases, and 9 bases separated the two germline ends. The CDR3 has 12 amino acids. CDR3 sequence (DNA): TGTGCCAGCAGCTTCGACACCTTTGGCTACACCTTC. Amino acid sequence: CASSFDTFGYTF.

The chain links TRBV28 to TRBJ1-2, with 11 positions matching TRBD1. This CDR3 is 14 amino acids long. Germline V gives CDR1 MDHEN, CDR2 SYDVKM. The junction had 6 bases not matched to a gene; V was cut back by 7 bases and J by 5 bases. This CDR3 is CASTGTGGWYGYTF. Written as DNA, the CDR3 is TGTGCCAGCACCGGGACAGGGGGTTGGTATGGCTACACCTTC.

This chain links TRBV30 with TRBJ1-1; no clear D gene. V lost 1 base, J lost 0 bases, and 9 bases lay in between. The CDR3 is 14 amino acids. CDR1 and CDR2 from the germline V gene are GTSNPN and SVGIG (reference sequence). CDR3 sequence reads: CAWSAWHMNTEAFF. The DNA of the CDR3 is TGTGCCTGGAGTGCGTGGCATATGAACACTGAAGCTTTCTTT.

V usage is TRBV6-5 and J usage is TRBJ2-5, with a possible D match to TRBD2 (6 bases). The last part of the DNA fits TRBJ2-7 better; the J call may be wrong. The CDR3 is 14 amino acids. In germline, CDR1 is MNHEY, CDR2 SVGAGI. The CDR3 DNA is TGTGCCAGCAGTTCAGCATCGGGGACTTACGAGCAGTACTTC. Translation: CASSSASGTYEQYF.

In regard to this clone: In the same sample, other DNA sequences code for this CDR3. The chain employs TRBV5-1 and TRBJ2-3, with 11 bases fitting TRBD1. Trimming at V came to 0 bases and at J to 6 bases, leaving 3 bases not matched to a gene. CDR3 length equals 15 residues. In germline, CDR1 is SGHRS, CDR2 YFSETQ. CDR3 DNA: TGCGCCAGCAGCTTGGAAGGACAGGGGGCCGATACGCAGTATTTT. It codes for CASSLEGQGADTQYF.

The chain joins TRBV19 to TRBJ2-3; D perhaps matches TRBD1 (6 bases). CDR3 length: 14 amino acids. V lost 3 bases and J lost 3, with 10 bases in between. Germline values: CDR1 LNHDA, CDR2 SQIVND (reference sequence). DNA of the CDR3: TGTGCCAGTAGTATGGACAGAGATACAGATACGCAGTATTTT. As protein: CASSMDRDTDTQYF.

The chain is built from TRBV7-6 and TRBJ2-1; tentatively, D is TRBD2 (5 bases). The V end lost 0 bases, the J end lost 5 bases, and 14 bases lay between the germline ends. This CDR3 comprises 16 residues. Germline CDR1 SGHVS, CDR2 FNYEAQ. The CDR3 DNA is TGTGCCAGCAGCTTAGCGTGGGGAGTTCTCAACAATGAGCAGTTCTTC. Translated: CASSLAWGVLNNEQFF.

As DNA, the CDR3 is TGTGCCAGTAGTCTCGGGGTCAATCAGCCCCAGCATTTT. Its translation: CASSLGVNQPQHF. This sequence joins TRBV19 and TRBJ1-5; D uncertain. Trimming pared 5 bases from V and 3 bases from J, leaving 8 bases between. Germline V lookup: CDR1 LNHDA, CDR2 SQIVND (reference sequence). The CDR3 totals 13 residues.

The chain carries TRBV29-1 and TRBJ1-5, with 9 bases matching TRBD1. The CDR3 runs 14 residues. The V and J ends lost 4 bases and 4 bases, in that order; junction bases with no gene match: 5. Germline V gene data show CDR1 as SQVTM and CDR2 as ANQGSEA. The CDR3 reads CSVVGTGPNQPQHF. The DNA for the CDR3 is TGCAGCGTTGTAGGGACAGGGCCTAATCAGCCCCAGCATTTT. Filled out from reference TRBV29-1 and TRBJ1-5, the complete variable domain reads SAVISQKPSRDICQRGTSLTIQCQVDSQVTMMFWYRQQPGQSLTLIATANQGSEATYESGFVIDKFPISRPNLTFSTLTVSNMSPEDSSIYLCSVVGTGPNQPQHFGDGTRLSIL.

The chain is built from TRBV19 and TRBJ1-5, with TRBD1 matching over 7 bases. The CDR3 spans 14 residues. Unmatched junction bases numbered 8, after V lost 6 bases and J lost 6 bases. The germline V gene has CDR1 LNHDA and CDR2 SQIVND (reference sequence). CDR3 region: CASSTGEARQPQHF. CDR3 in DNA: TGTGCCAGTAGCACAGGGGAAGCGCGTCAGCCCCAGCATTTT.

This chain uses TRBV4-3 with TRBJ2-1; 9 bases agree with TRBD2. In germline, CDR1 is LGHNA, CDR2 YSLEER. This CDR3 has 13 amino acids. V shed 3 bases and J 14 bases; nucleotides not matched to a gene: 8. The CDR3 loop is CASSQLGGRAEFF. The CDR3 nucleotides are TGCGCCAGCAGCCAGCTAGGCGGGAGGGCCGAGTTCTTC.

Details on this clone: Other DNA sequences within the sample encode an identical CDR3. The chain joins TRBV5-6 to TRBJ1-3, with D hard to call. This CDR3 spans 15 amino acids. Germline lookup yields CDR1 SGHDT and CDR2 YYEEEE. V was trimmed by 4 bases and J by 0 bases, leaving 11 bases between them. In DNA, the CDR3 is TGTGCCAGCAGCCGAAGTTCAGTCTCTGGAAACACCATATATTTT. This encodes CASSRSSVSGNTIYF.

The chain couples TRBV7-2 to TRBJ2-4, with a tentative D call TRBD2 (5 bases). Germline V lookup: CDR1 SGHTA, CDR2 FQGNSA. Trimming stripped 5 bases from V and 1 base from J, with 12 bases between. The length of the CDR3 is 15 residues. The CDR3 region has the DNA TGTGCCAGCAGCCGAATAACGGGGGCCAAAAACATTCAGTACTTC. Protein: CASSRITGAKNIQYF.

The V gene is TRBV28, the J gene TRBJ2-1, with TRBD2 matching 7 bases. V was clipped by 2 bases and J by 4 bases; unmatched bases: 5. Germline V CDR1 and CDR2: MDHEN, SYDVKM. CDR3 length equals 15 residues. The CDR3 DNA is TGTGCCAGCAGTTTAACCAGCGGGATTTACAATGAGCAGTTCTTC. Its translation is CASSLTSGIYNEQFF.

This sequence joins TRBV19 and TRBJ1-1; the match to TRBD1 covers 8 bases. After removal of 3 bases from V and 0 bases from J, the junction contained 0 bases not matched to a gene. This CDR3 has 14 amino acids. Germline loops: CDR1 LNHDA, CDR2 SQIVND (reference sequence). The CDR3 protein is CASSMGQVNTEAFF. Here the CDR3 DNA reads TGTGCCAGTAGTATGGGACAGGTGAACACTGAAGCTTTCTTT.

This chain links TRBV6-1 with TRBJ2-4; TRBD2 matches 13 bases. V shed 4 bases and J 8 bases; nucleotides not matched to a gene: 5. CDR1 and CDR2 from the germline V gene are MNHNS and SASEGT. This CDR3 contains 15 residues. The CDR3 nucleotides are TGTGCCAGCAGTGCACTAGCGGGAGGGGGGGACATTCAGTACTTC. This translates into CASSALAGGGDIQYF.

This sequence joins TRBV4-1 and TRBJ2-3, with D maybe TRBD1 (5 bases). Germline CDR1 is MGHRA and CDR2 is YSYEKL. The CDR3 runs to 11 residues. Deletions cut 8 bases from V and 8 bases from J, with 11 bases between. CDR3 DNA sequence: TGCGCCAGCTCTGCTAGGGGTACGCAGTATTTT. Translating gives CASSARGTQYF.

This sequence joins TRBV5-1 and TRBJ2-5; D is possibly TRBD1 (6 bases). V was trimmed by 8 bases and J by 4 bases, leaving 21 bases between them. The CDR3 is made up of 15 amino acids. Germline V gene data show CDR1 as SGHRS and CDR2 as YFSETQ. CDR3 in DNA: TGCGCCAGTCAAGCCGGTGGGGGCTACGTAGAGACCCAGTACTTC. This encodes CASQAGGGYVETQYF. Full variable domain (remainder filled in from reference TRBV5-1 and TRBJ2-5): KAGVTQTPRYLIKTRGQQVTLSCSPISGHRSVSWYQQTPGQGLQFLFEYFSETQRNKGNFPGRFSGRQFSNSRSEMNVSTLELGDSALYLCASQAGGGYVETQYFGPGTRLLVL.

J is TRBJ1-2 and V is TRBV18; tentatively, D is TRBD1 (5 bases). The CDR3 contains 15 residues. The V end was cut by 0 bases, the J end by 4 bases, with 12 bases between. The germline V gene encodes CDR1 KGHSH and CDR2 LQKENI. The chain's CDR3 is CASSPPIGGAYGYTF. The DNA of the CDR3 is TGTGCCAGCTCACCACCGATCGGAGGGGCCTATGGCTACACCTTC.

CDR3 amino acids: CASRADNEQFF. CDR3 in DNA: TGTGCCAGCAGAGCGGATAATGAGCAGTTCTTC. The V and J genes are TRBV6-5 and TRBJ2-1; perhaps TRBD2 as D (5 bases). This CDR3 is built from 11 residues. Trimming removed 6 bases at V and 7 bases at J, with 7 bases between. CDR1 is MNHEY and CDR2 is SVGAGI in the germline V gene.

The chain carries TRBV5-1 and TRBJ1-2; TRBD1 aligns across 7 bases. The V gene's germline CDR1 is SGHRS and CDR2 YFSETQ. Germline trimming cut 2 bases from V and 3 bases from J; bases unmatched to any gene: 10. CDR3 length: 16 amino acids. The CDR3 protein is CASSLGGLTGDYGYTF. The CDR3 DNA reads as TGCGCCAGCAGCTTAGGGGGCCTAACAGGGGACTATGGCTACACCTTC.

This chain uses TRBV5-1 with TRBJ2-5; D ambiguous. This CDR3 spans 13 amino acids. V was cut by 0 bases and J by 2 bases, with 5 bases left in between. Germline V gives CDR1 SGHRS, CDR2 YFSETQ. The CDR3 reads CASSLVPQETQYF. DNA for the CDR3: TGCGCCAGCAGCTTGGTTCCGCAAGAGACCCAGTACTTC.

The CDR3 protein is CAQDRGPSEKLFF. CDR3 nucleotide sequence: TGTGCCCAGGACAGGGGACCGAGTGAAAAACTGTTTTTT. The chain joins TRBV30 to TRBJ1-4; 9 bases fit TRBD1. V trimming: 8 bases; J trimming: 7 bases; junction bases outside the gene matches: 8. The V gene's germline CDR1 is GTSNPN and CDR2 SVGIG (reference sequence). This CDR3 is 13 amino acids long.

This chain links TRBV7-9 with TRBJ2-5, with unresolved D. Trimming took off 3 bases at V and 4 bases at J, with 9 bases between the two ends. The V gene's germline CDR1 is SEHNR and CDR2 FQNEAQ (reference sequence). The CDR3 is 13 residues long. The CDR3 protein is CASSFSSRETQYF. As DNA, the CDR3 is TGTGCCAGCAGCTTTTCTTCTAGAGAGACCCAGTACTTC.

The chain joins TRBV28 to TRBJ2-3, with TRBD1 matching over 7 bases. V lost 5 bases and J lost 4; bases outside the gene matches: 15. CDR3 length: 17 residues. The germline V gene encodes CDR1 MDHEN and CDR2 SYDVKM. CDR3 region: CASSQTRQGSSPDTQYF. The CDR3 DNA sequence: TGTGCCAGCAGTCAAACCAGACAGGGATCGAGTCCAGATACGCAGTATTTT.

The chain recombines TRBV30 with TRBJ1-1, with 9 bases identical to TRBD1. This CDR3 spans 15 amino acids. The V gene's germline CDR1 is GTSNPN and CDR2 SVGIG (reference sequence). V gave up 2 bases and J gave up 6 bases; unmatched junction bases: 10. As DNA, the CDR3 is TGTGCCTGGAGTCTTCCCGGGACAGGGAAAGCTGAAGCTTTCTTT. Protein: CAWSLPGTGKAEAFF.

Judged by frequency, this clone is medium-sized. The V gene is TRBV11-2, the J gene TRBJ2-7; D gene unclear. Trimming stripped 3 bases from V and 2 bases from J, with 11 bases between. CDR1 is SGHAT and CDR2 is FQNNGV in the germline V gene. The CDR3 has 14 residues. CDR3 sequence (DNA): TGTGCCAGCAGCTTCCGGAACAGACCCTACGAGCAGTACTTC. Encoded protein: CASSFRNRPYEQYF.

The rearrangement links TRBV7-8 to TRBJ1-1; 11 nucleotides align to TRBD1. CDR1 SGHVS and CDR2 FQNEAQ come from the germline V gene. This CDR3 comprises 17 residues. The V and J ends lost 0 bases and 6 bases, in that order; junction bases with no gene match: 9. This CDR3 is CASSLAGQGAGFAEAFF. CDR3 sequence (DNA): TGTGCCAGCAGCTTAGCAGGACAGGGGGCCGGATTTGCTGAAGCTTTCTTT.

The chain has TRBV5-4 and TRBJ2-3; D is perhaps TRBD2 (5 bases). V lost 1 base, J lost 1 base, and 10 bases lay in between. The CDR3 totals 15 residues. Germline V gene data show CDR1 as SGHNT and CDR2 as YYREEE (reference sequence). DNA of the CDR3: TGTGCCAGCAGCTTGAGGGTTAGCGGCACAGATACGCAGTATTTT. Residues: CASSLRVSGTDTQYF.

The chain has TRBV19 and TRBJ1-2; TRBD1 aligns across 7 bases. Germline CDR1 is LNHDA and CDR2 is SQIVND (reference sequence). The CDR3 spans 17 residues. J gave up 3 bases and V 6 bases, and 16 bases lay outside the gene matches. This chain's CDR3 is CASRMGQFNRRDYGYTF. CDR3 nucleotide sequence: TGTGCCAGTAGGATGGGACAGTTTAATCGGCGAGACTATGGCTACACCTTC.

V is TRBV5-1 and J is TRBJ2-5; maybe TRBD1 (5 bases). CDR1 is SGHRS and CDR2 is YFSETQ in the germline V gene. V shed 7 bases and J shed 1 base, with 8 bases lying between them. The CDR3 covers 12 residues. CDR3 bases: TGCGCCAGCGGCGACAGCCAAGAGACCCAGTACTTC. Translated: CASGDSQETQYF.

The CDR3 coding sequence is TGTGCCAGTAGTATCAGTCGGTCGAGGGAGCAGTACTTC. Amino acid sequence: CASSISRSREQYF. V usage is TRBV19 and J usage is TRBJ2-7; D uncertain. With 3 bases removed from V and 7 bases from J, the gap between germline ends came to 13 bases. The CDR3 totals 13 residues. CDR1 and CDR2 (germline): LNHDA, SQIVND (reference sequence).